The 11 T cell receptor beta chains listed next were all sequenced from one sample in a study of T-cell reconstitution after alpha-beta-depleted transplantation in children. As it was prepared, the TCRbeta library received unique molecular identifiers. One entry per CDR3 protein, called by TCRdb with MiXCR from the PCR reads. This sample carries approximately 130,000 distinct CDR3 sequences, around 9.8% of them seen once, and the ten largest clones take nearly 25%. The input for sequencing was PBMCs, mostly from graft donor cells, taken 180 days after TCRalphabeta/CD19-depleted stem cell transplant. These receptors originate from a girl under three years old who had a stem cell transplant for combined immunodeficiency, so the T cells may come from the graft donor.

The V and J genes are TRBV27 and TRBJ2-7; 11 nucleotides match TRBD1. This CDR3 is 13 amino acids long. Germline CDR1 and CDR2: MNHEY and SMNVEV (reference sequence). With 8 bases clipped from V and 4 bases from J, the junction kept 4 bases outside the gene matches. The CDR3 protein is CASGQGASYEQYF. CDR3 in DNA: TGTGCCAGCGGACAGGGGGCGAGTTACGAGCAGTACTTC.

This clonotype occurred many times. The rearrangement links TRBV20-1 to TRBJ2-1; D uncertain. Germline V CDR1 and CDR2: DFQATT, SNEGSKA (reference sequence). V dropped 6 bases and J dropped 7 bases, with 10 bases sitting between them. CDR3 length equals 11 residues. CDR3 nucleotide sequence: TGCAGTGCGAGATACATGAATGAGCAGTTCTTC. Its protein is CSARYMNEQFF.

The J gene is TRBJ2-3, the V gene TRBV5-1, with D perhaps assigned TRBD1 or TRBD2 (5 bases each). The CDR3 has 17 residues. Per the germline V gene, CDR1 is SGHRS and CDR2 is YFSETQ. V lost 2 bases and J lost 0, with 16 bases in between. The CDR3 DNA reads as TGCGCCAGCAGCTTTCCGGGGCCCTCGGCAAGCACAGATACGCAGTATTTT. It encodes CASSFPGPSASTDTQYF.

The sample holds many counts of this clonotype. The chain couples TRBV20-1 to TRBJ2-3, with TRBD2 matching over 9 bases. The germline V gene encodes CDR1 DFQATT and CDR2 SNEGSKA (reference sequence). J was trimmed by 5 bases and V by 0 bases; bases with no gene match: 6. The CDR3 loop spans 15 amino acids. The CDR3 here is CSARDLIAGVDTQYF. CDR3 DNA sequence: TGCAGTGCTAGAGATTTGATAGCGGGGGTAGATACGCAGTATTTT.

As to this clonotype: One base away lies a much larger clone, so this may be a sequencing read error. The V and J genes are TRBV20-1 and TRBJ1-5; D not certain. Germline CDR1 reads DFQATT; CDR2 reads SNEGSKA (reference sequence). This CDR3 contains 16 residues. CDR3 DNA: TGCAGTGCTAGAGATCGAGGCGTTCATAGCAGTCAGCCCCAGCATTTT. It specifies CSARDRGVHSSQPQHF.

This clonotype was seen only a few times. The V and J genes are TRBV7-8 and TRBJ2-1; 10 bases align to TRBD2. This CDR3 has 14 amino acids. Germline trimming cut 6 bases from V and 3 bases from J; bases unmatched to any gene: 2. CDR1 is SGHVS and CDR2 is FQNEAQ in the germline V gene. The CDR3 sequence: CASRRLAGYNEQFF. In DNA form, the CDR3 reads TGTGCCAGCAGGAGACTAGCGGGCTACAATGAGCAGTTCTTC.

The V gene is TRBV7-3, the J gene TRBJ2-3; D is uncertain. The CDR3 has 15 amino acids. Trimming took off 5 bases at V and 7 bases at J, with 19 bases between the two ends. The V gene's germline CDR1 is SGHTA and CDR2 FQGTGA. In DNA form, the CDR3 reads TGTGCCAGCAGCCTTACTTCGGGTCCTGGGAATACGCAGTATTTT. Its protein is CASSLTSGPGNTQYF.

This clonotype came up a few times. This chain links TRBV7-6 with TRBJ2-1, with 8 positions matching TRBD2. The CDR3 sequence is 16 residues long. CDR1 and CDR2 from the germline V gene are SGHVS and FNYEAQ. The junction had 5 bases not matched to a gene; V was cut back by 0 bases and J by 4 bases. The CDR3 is CASSLARGRTYNEQFF. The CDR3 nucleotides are TGTGCCAGCAGCTTAGCGCGCGGGAGGACATACAATGAGCAGTTCTTC.

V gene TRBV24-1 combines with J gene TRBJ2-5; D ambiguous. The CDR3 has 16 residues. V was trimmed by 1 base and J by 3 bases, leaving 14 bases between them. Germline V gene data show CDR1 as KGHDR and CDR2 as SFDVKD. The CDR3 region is CATSDLGDGPEETQYF. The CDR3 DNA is TGTGCCACCAGTGATTTAGGAGATGGACCCGAAGAGACCCAGTACTTC.

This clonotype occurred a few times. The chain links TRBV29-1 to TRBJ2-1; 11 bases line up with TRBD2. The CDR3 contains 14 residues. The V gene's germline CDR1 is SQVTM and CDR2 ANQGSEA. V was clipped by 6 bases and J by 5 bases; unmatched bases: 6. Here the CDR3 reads CSVSTSGGNNEQFF. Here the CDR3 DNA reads TGCAGCGTATCAACTAGCGGGGGAAACAATGAGCAGTTCTTC.

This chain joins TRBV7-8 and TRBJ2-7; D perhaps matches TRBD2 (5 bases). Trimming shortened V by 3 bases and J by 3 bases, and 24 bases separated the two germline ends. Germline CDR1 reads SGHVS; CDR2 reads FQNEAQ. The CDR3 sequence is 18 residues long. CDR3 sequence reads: CASSFNLGGLLLDYEQYF. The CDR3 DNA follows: TGTGCCAGCAGCTTTAATTTGGGCGGGTTGCTTCTCGACTACGAGCAGTACTTC. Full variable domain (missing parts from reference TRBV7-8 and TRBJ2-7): GAGVSQSPRYKVAKRGQDVALRCDPISGHVSLFWYQQALGQGPEFLTYFQNEAQLDKSGLPSDRFFAERPEGSVSTLKIQRTQQEDSAVYLCASSFNLGGLLLDYEQYFGPGTRLTVT.